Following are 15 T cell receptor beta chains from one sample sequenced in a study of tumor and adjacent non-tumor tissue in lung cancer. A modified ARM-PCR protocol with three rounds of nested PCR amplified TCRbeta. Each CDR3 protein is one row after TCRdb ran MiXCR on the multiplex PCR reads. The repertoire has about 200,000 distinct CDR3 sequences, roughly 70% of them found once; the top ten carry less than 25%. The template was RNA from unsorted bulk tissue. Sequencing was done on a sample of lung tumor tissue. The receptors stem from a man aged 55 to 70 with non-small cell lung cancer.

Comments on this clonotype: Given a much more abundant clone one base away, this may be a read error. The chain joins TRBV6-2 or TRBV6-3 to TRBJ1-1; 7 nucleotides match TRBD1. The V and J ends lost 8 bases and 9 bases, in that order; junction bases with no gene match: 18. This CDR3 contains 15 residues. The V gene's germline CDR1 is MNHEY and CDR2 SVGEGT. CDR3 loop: CASPTDREEKTKAFF. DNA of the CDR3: TGTGCCAGCCCCACCGACAGGGAGGAAAAGACTAAAGCTTTCTTT.

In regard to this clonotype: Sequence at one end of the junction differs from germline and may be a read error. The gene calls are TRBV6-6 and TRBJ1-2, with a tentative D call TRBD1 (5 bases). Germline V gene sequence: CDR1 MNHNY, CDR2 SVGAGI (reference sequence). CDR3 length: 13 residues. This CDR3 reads CTSSPGGRHGYTF. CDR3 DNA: TGTACCAGCAGTCCTGGGGGAAGGCATGGCTACACCTTC.

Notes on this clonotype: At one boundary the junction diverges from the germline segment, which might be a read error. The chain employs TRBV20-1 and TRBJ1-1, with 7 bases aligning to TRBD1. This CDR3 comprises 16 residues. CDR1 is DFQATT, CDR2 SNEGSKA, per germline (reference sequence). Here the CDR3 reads CSVRDVLGQRNTETFF. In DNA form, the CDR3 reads TGCAGTGTTAGAGATGTATTGGGACAGAGGAACACTGAAACTTTCTTT.

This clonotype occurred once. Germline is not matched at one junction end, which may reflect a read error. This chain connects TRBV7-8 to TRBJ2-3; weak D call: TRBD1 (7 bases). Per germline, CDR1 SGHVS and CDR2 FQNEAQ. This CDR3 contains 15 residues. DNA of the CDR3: TGTGCCAGCAGCTTACTAGGAGGGGGCATAGATACGCTGTATTTT. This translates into CASSLLGGGIDTLYF.

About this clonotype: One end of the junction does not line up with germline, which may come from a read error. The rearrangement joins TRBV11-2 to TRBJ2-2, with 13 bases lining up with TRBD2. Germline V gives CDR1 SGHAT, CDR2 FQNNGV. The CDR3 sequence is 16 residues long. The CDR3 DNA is TGTGCCAGCAGCCAAACTAGCGGGGGGGCCACCGGGGAACTGTTTTTT. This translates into CASSQTSGGATGELFF.

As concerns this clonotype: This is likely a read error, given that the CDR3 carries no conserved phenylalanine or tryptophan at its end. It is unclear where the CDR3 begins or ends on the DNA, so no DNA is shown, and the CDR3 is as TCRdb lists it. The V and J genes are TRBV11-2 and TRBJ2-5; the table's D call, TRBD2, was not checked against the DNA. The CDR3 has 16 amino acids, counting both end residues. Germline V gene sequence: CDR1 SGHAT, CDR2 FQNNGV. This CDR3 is CASSSTIGGPKETPYL.

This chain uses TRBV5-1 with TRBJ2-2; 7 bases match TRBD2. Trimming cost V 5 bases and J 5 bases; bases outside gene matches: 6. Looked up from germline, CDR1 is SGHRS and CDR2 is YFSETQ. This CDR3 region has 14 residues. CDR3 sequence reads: CASRPGTKTGELFF. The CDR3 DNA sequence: TGCGCCAGCAGACCCGGGACTAAGACCGGGGAGCTGTTTTTT.

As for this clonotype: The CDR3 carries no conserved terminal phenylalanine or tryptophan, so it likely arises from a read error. CDR3 bases: TGCAGTGCTTCCCCTGGCGGGAGCTCCTACGAGCAGTACATC. Protein product: CSASPGGSSYEQYI. The genes are TRBV20-1 and TRBJ2-7, with 7 bases fitting TRBD2. Per the germline V gene, CDR1 is DFQATT and CDR2 is SNEGSKA (reference sequence). This CDR3 is built from 14 residues. J lost 0 bases, V lost 5 bases, and 7 bases had no gene match.

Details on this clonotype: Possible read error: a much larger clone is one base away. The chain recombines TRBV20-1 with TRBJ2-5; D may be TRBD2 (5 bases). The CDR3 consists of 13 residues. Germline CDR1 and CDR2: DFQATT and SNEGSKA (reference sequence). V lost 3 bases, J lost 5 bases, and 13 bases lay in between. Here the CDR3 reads CSASITSGETQYF. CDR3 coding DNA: TGCAGTGCTAGTATAACGTCGGGGGAGACCCAGTACTTC.

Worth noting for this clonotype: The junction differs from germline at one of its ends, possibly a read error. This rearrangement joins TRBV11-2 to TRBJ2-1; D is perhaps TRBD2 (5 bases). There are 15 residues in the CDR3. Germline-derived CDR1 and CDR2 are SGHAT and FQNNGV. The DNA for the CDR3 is TGTACCAGCAGCTTAGTGCCCGGGGACTACAATGAGCAGTTCTTC. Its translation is CTSSLVPGDYNEQFF.

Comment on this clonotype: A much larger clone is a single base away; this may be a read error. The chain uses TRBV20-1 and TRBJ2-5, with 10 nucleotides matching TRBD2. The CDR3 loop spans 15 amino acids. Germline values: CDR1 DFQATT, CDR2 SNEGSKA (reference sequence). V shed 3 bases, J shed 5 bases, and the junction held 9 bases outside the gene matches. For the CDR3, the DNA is TGCAGTGCTAGTAGTCTAGCGGGAGTTCGTGAGACCCAGTACTTC. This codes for CSASSLAGVRETQYF.

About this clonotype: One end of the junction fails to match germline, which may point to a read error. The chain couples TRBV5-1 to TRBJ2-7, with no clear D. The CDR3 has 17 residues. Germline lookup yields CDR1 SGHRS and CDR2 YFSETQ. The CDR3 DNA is TGTGCCAGCAGCTTGGGCGCCGTTCACCTCAAATCCTACGAGCAGTACTTC. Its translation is CASSLGAVHLKSYEQYF. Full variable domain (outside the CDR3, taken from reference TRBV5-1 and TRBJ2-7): KAGVTQTPRYLIKTRGQQVTLSCSPISGHRSVSWYQQTPGQGLQFLFEYFSETQRNKGNFPGRFSGRQFSNSRSEMNVSTLELGDSALYLCASSLGAVHLKSYEQYFGPGTRLTVT.

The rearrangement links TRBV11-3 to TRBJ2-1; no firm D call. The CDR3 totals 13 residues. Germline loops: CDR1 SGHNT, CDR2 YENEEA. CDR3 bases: TGTGTCAACAGCTTAAGAGGTTACAATGAGCAGTTCTTC. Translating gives CVNSLRGYNEQFF.

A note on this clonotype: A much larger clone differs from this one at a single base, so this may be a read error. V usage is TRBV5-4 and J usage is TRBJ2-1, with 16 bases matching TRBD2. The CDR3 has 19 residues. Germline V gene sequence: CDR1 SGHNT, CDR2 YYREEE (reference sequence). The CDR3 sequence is CACSRPVTGTSGGANEQFF. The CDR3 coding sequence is TGTGCCTGCAGTCGACCCGTGACCGGGACTAGCGGGGGGGCCAATGAGCAGTTCTTC.

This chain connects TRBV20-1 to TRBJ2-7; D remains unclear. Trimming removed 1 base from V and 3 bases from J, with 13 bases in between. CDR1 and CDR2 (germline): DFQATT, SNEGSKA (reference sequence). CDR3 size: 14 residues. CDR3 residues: CSARALRGHYEQYF. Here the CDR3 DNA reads TGCAGTGCTAGAGCGTTGAGAGGCCACTACGAGCAGTACTTC.